These 16 T cell receptor beta chains share one sample of origin, sequenced in a study of cytomegalovirus exposure and HLA in healthy donors. Some clones are missing from TCRdb's copy, which holds only in-frame ones; the method was immunoSEQ multiplex PCR. The sample lists about 140,000 clones, roughly 88% occurring once. The sequenced sample consisted of PBMCs. Receptor source: a young woman in good health and CMV-seropositive.

This clone was detected only a few times. The chain joins TRBV2 to TRBJ1-5; a possible D gene is TRBD1 (6 bases). CDR1 and CDR2 from the germline V gene are SNHLY and FYNNEI. The CDR3 runs to 13 residues. Trimming shortened V by 5 bases and J by 11 bases, and 16 bases separated the two germline ends. The CDR3 sequence: CASSYEGVVSQHF. The CDR3 coding sequence is TGTGCCAGCAGTTATGAGGGGGTTGTGTCCCAGCATTTT.

The gene calls are TRBV7-2 and TRBJ2-7; 10 bases fit TRBD2. The CDR3 is 16 residues long. Germline CDR1 reads SGHTA; CDR2 reads FQGNSA. Trimming cost V 5 bases and J 7 bases; bases outside gene matches: 14. The CDR3 reads CASSNRLAGVPTEQYF. The CDR3 region has the DNA TGTGCCAGCAGCAATCGACTAGCGGGCGTCCCTACGGAGCAGTACTTC.

The chain recombines TRBV5-1 with TRBJ1-4, with no clear D. CDR1 SGHRS and CDR2 YFSETQ come from the germline V gene. This CDR3 has 14 amino acids. Trimming pared 0 bases from V and 7 bases from J, leaving 10 bases between. The CDR3 is CASSLASAGEKLFF. The DNA of the CDR3 is TGCGCCAGCAGCTTGGCGAGCGCCGGTGAAAAACTGTTTTTT.

This clone occurred once. The chain couples TRBV19 to TRBJ1-2, with unresolved D. V dropped 5 bases and J dropped 2 bases, with 15 bases sitting between them. CDR3 length: 15 amino acids. In germline, CDR1 is LNHDA, CDR2 SQIVND (reference sequence). The CDR3 loop reads CASSPILTGNYGYTF. The CDR3 nucleotides read TGTGCCAGTAGTCCCATCTTAACGGGGAACTATGGCTACACCTTC.

The V call is TRBV6-6, the J call TRBJ2-3, with TRBD1 matching 8 bases. The CDR3 totals 14 residues. The germline V gene has CDR1 MNHNY and CDR2 SVGAGI (reference sequence). V trimming: 6 bases; J trimming: 4 bases; junction bases outside the gene matches: 6. The CDR3 reads CASRWDRSADTQYF. DNA of the CDR3: TGTGCCAGCAGATGGGACAGGTCTGCAGATACGCAGTATTTT.

The rearrangement links TRBV28 to TRBJ2-7; possible D gene TRBD2, 6 bases. The CDR3 is made up of 15 amino acids. The V gene lost 8 bases and the J gene lost 3 bases, with 20 bases spanning the gap. CDR1 and CDR2 from the germline V gene are MDHEN and SYDVKM. The CDR3 loop is CASRRAGEVIYEQYF. The CDR3 coding sequence is TGTGCCAGCCGTAGGGCCGGGGAGGTTATCTACGAGCAGTACTTC.

The chain uses TRBV10-1 and TRBJ1-2; 9 positions agree with TRBD1. V dropped 6 bases and J dropped 2; count of bases not matched to a gene: 10. Germline V gene sequence: CDR1 WNHNN, CDR2 SYGVQD (reference sequence). CDR3 length: 16 residues. CDR3 loop: CASRTLYRGLNYGYTF. DNA of the CDR3: TGCGCCAGCAGGACCCTCTACAGGGGGCTGAACTATGGCTACACCTTC.

This sequence joins TRBV29-1 and TRBJ1-2, with a possible D match to TRBD1 (6 bases). Germline V gene lookup returns CDR1 SQVTM and CDR2 ANQGSEA. With 3 bases removed from V and 1 base from J, the gap between germline ends came to 15 bases. This CDR3 spans 15 amino acids. The CDR3 nucleotides read TGCAGCGTTGATACCCAGGGGTACGTTAACTATGGCTACACCTTC. It is translated as CSVDTQGYVNYGYTF.

The chain joins TRBV29-1 to TRBJ2-7; 7 positions agree with TRBD1. This CDR3 region has 11 residues. The V gene's germline CDR1 is SQVTM and CDR2 ANQGSEA. V was pared by 4 bases and J by 3 bases, with 0 bases of the junction left unmatched. This chain's CDR3 is CSVGDSYEQYF. CDR3 DNA sequence: TGCAGCGTTGGGGACAGCTACGAGCAGTACTTC.

The chain joins TRBV19 to TRBJ2-3, with TRBD2 matching over 14 bases. The CDR3 loop spans 17 amino acids. Trimming at V came to 5 bases and at J to 4 bases, leaving 8 bases not matched to a gene. Germline CDR1 is LNHDA and CDR2 is SQIVND (reference sequence). DNA of the CDR3: TGTGCCAGTAGTTCCCGGACTAGCGGGAGGTCATCAGATACGCAGTATTTT. Translated, it gives CASSSRTSGRSSDTQYF.

The chain employs TRBV7-2 and TRBJ1-5, with D maybe TRBD1 (5 bases). Trimming took 2 bases from V and 6 from J, leaving 14 bases between them. Germline loops: CDR1 SGHTA, CDR2 FQGNSA. This CDR3 comprises 15 residues. The CDR3 bases are TGTGCCAGCAGCTTAAGGGGCAGGGATGCTCAGCCCCAGCATTTT. Translating it yields CASSLRGRDAQPQHF.

This chain joins TRBV15 and TRBJ2-2; D may be TRBD1 (5 bases). The V gene's germline CDR1 is LNHNV and CDR2 YYDKDF (reference sequence). This CDR3 comprises 15 residues. The V and J ends lost 0 bases and 5 bases respectively, with 10 bases between them. CDR3 residues: CATSRDMTDTGELFF. Here the CDR3 DNA reads TGTGCCACCAGCAGAGATATGACAGATACCGGGGAGCTGTTTTTT.

The count of this clone is one. V gene TRBV27 combines with J gene TRBJ2-1, with D possibly matching TRBD2 (5 bases). This CDR3 spans 15 amino acids. The ends were cut back, 3 bases at V and 2 bases at J, with 11 bases in the middle. Per germline, CDR1 MNHEY and CDR2 SMNVEV (reference sequence). The CDR3 sequence is CASSFLGSTYNEQFF. Here the CDR3 DNA reads TGTGCCAGCAGTTTCTTGGGGAGTACCTACAATGAGCAGTTCTTC.

This clone was recorded a few times. This chain connects TRBV11-2 to TRBJ2-7, with D maybe TRBD2 (5 bases). Germline loops: CDR1 SGHAT, CDR2 FQNNGV. This CDR3 is 16 amino acids long. V lost 2 bases and J 2 bases, leaving 16 bases between the germline ends. CDR3 sequence reads: CASSLLSLAGPYEQYF. CDR3 in DNA: TGTGCCAGCAGCTTATTATCCCTAGCCGGCCCCTACGAGCAGTACTTC.

This sequence joins TRBV7-9 and TRBJ2-7; 7 bases align to TRBD1. The CDR3 is 15 residues long. The germline CDR1 and CDR2 sequences are SEHNR and FQNEAQ (reference sequence). V was pared by 4 bases and J by 0 bases, with 6 bases of the junction left unmatched. The CDR3 region is CASSSRTGGSYEQYF. The CDR3 DNA is TGTGCCAGCAGCTCAAGGACAGGCGGCTCCTACGAGCAGTACTTC.

This clone has a handful of counts. The chain uses TRBV5-1 and TRBJ2-7, with TRBD2 as a possible D gene (5 bases). Trimming shortened V by 3 bases and J by 2 bases, and 9 bases separated the two germline ends. CDR3 size: 13 residues. The germline gives CDR1 SGHRS, CDR2 YFSETQ. CDR3 amino acids: CASSSNGAYEQYF. The CDR3 DNA sequence: TGCGCCAGCAGCTCGAACGGGGCCTACGAGCAGTACTTC.